This TCR beta chain comes out of a study of CD8 T cells in Susac syndrome. This CDR3 has 18 residues. V lost 3 bases, J lost 2 bases, and 17 bases stayed unmatched. Germline V gives CDR1 SGHNT, CDR2 YYREEE (reference sequence). An input of 0.5 to 1 ug of RNA was subjected to reverse transcription using random hexamers. Multiplex immunoSEQ PCR targeted 54 Vbeta and 13 Jbeta TCR beta segments. In TCRdb, the immunoSEQ multiplex PCR reads were re-called with MiXCR into one record per CDR3 protein. The table includes 150,000 to 200,000 distinct CDR3 sequences, roughly 94% detected once. Controls matched for sex and age were healthy donors.

Sequenced: CD4+ T cells from PBMCs. The origin of this receptor is a human donor in good health. The rearrangement uses TRBV5-4 and TRBJ2-7; TRBD1 aligns across 7 bases. Here the CDR3 reads CASSYDSIPGTATYEQYF. CDR3 in DNA: TGTGCCAGCAGCTATGATTCAATCCCCGGGACAGCTACCTACGAGCAGTACTTC.